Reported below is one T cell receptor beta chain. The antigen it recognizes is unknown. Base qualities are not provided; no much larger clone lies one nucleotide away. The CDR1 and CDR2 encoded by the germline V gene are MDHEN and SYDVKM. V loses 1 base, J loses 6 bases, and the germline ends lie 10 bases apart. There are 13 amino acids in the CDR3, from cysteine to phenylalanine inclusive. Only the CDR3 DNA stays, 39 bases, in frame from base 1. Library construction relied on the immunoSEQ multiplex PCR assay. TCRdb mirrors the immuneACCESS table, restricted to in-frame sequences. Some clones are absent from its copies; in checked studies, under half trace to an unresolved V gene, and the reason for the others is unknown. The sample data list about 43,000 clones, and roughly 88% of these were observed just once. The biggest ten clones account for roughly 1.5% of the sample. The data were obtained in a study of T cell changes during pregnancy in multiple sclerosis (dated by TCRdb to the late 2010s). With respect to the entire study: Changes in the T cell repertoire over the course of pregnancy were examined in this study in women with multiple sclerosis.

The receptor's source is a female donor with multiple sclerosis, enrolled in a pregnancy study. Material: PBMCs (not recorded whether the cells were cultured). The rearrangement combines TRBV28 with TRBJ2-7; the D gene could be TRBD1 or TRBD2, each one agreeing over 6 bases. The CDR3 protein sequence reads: CASSLFGGLEQYF. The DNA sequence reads TGTGCCAGCAGTTTATTTGGGGGGCTCGAGCAGTACTTC.